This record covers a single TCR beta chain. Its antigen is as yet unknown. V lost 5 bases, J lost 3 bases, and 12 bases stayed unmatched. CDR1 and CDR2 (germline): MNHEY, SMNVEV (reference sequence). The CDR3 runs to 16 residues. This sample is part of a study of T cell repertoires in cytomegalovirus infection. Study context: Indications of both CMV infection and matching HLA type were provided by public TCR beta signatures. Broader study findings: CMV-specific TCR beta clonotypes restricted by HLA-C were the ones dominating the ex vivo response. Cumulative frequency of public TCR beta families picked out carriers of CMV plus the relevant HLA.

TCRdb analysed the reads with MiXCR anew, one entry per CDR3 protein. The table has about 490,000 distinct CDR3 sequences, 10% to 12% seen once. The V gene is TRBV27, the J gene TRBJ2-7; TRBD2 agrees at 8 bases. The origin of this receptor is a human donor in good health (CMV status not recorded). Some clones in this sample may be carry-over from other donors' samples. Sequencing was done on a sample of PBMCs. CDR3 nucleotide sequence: TGTGCCAGCAGTAGACTAGCGCAAAGGCGTCTCTACGAGCAGTACTTC. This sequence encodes CASSRLAQRRLYEQYF.